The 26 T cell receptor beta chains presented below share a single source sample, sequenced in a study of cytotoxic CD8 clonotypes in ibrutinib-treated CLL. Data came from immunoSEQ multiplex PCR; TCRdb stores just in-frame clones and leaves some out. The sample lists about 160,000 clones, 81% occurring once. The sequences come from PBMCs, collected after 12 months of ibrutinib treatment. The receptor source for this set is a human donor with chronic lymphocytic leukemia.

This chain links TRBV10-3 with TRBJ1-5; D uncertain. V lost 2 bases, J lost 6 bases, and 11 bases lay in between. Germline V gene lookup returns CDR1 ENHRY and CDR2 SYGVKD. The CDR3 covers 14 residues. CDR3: CAISEGEVGQPQHF. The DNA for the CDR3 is TGTGCCATCAGTGAGGGTGAGGTTGGTCAGCCCCAGCATTTT.

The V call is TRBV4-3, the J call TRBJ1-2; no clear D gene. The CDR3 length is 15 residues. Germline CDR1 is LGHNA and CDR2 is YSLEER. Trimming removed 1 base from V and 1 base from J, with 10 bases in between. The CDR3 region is CASSQGLLVNYGYTF. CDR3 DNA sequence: TGCGCCAGCAGCCAAGGGTTATTGGTTAACTATGGCTACACCTTC.

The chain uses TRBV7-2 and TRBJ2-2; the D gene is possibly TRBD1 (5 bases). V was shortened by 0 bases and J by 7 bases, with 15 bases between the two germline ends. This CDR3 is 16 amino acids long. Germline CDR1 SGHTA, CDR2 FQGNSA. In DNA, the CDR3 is TGTGCCAGCAGCTTAGCGGGGCAGGGCTGGGGCGGGGAGCTGTTTTTT. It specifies CASSLAGQGWGGELFF.

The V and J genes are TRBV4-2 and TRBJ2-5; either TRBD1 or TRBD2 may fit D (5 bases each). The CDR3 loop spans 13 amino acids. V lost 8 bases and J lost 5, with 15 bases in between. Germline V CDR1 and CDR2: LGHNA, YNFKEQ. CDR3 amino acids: CASLGRGWETQYF. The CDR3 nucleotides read TGTGCCAGCCTGGGACGGGGTTGGGAGACCCAGTACTTC.

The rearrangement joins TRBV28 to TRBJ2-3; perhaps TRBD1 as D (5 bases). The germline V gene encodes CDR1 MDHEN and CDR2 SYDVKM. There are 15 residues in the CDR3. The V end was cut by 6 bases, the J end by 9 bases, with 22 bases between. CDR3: CASSATRSRAWTQYF. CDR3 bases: TGTGCCAGCAGCGCGACTCGCAGCAGGGCGTGGACGCAGTATTTT.

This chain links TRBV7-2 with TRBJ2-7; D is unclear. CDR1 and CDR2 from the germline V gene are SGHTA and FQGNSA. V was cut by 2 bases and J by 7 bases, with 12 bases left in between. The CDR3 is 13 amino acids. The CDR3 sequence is CASSLTGPREQYF. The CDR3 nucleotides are TGTGCCAGCAGCTTAACGGGTCCGAGGGAGCAGTACTTC.

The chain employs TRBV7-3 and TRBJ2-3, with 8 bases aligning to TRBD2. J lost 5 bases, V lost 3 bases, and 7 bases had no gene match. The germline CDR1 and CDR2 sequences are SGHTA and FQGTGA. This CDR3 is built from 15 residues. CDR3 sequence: CASSLGGGRGDTQYF. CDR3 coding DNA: TGTGCCAGCAGCTTGGGCGGGGGGCGAGGAGATACGCAGTATTTT.

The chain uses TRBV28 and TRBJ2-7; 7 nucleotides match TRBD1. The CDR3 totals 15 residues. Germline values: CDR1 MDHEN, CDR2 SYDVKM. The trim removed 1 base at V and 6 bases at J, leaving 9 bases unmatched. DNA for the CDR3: TGTGCCAGCAGTTTATATACGAACAGGGGTGGCGAGCAGTACTTC. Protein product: CASSLYTNRGGEQYF.

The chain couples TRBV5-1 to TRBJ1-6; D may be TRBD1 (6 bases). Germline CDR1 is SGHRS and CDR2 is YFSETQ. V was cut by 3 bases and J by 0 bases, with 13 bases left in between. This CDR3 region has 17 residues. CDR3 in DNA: TGCGCCAGCAGCTGGGGGATGACAGGCTCCTATAATTCACCCCTCCACTTT. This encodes CASSWGMTGSYNSPLHF.

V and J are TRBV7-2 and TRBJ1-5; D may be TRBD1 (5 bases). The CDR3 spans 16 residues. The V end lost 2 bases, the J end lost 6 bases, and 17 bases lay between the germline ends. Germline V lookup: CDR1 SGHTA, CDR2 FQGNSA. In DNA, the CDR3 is TGTGCCAGCAGCTTATTTGGATCCGGGGGTGGTCAGCCCCAGCATTTT. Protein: CASSLFGSGGGQPQHF. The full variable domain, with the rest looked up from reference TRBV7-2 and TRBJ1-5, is GAGVSQSPSNKVTEKGKDVELRCDPISGHTALYWYRQSLGQGLEFLIYFQGNSAPDKSGLPSDRFSAERTGGSVSTLTIQRTQQEDSAVYLCASSLFGSGGGQPQHFGDGTRLSIL.

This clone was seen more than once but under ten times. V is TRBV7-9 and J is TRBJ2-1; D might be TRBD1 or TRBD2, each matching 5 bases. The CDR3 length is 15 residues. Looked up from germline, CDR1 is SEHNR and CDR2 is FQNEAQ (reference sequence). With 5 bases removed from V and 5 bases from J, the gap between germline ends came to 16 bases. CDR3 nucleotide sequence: TGTGCCAGCAGCACGGACAAAGGGAGTCACAATGAGCAGTTCTTC. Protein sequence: CASSTDKGSHNEQFF.

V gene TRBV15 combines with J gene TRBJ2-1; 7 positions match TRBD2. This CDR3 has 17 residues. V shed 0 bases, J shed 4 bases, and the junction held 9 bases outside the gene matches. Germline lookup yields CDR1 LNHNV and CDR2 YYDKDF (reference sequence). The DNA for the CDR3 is TGTGCCACCAGCAGAGATCTTAAGGGACTAATGTACAATGAGCAGTTCTTC. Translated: CATSRDLKGLMYNEQFF.

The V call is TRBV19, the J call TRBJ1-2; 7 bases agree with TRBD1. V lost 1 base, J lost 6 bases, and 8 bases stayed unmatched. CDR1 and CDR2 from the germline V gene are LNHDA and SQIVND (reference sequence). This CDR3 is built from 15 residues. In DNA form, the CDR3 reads TGTGCCAGTAGTATAGGGGGACAGACCGTGAATGGCTACACCTTC. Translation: CASSIGGQTVNGYTF.

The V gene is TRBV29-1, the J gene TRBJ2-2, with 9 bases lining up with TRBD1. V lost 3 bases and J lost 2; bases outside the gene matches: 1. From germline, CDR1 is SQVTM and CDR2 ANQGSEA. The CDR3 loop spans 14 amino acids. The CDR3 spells CSVEGQGNTGELFF. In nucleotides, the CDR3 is TGCAGCGTTGAGGGACAGGGAAACACCGGGGAGCTGTTTTTT.

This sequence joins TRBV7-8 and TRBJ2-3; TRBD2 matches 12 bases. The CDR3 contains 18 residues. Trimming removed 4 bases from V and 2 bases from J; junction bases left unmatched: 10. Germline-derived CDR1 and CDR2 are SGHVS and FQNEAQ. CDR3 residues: CASSYRLAGAGNTDTQYF. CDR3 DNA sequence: TGTGCCAGCAGCTACAGACTAGCGGGGGCGGGGAACACAGATACGCAGTATTTT.

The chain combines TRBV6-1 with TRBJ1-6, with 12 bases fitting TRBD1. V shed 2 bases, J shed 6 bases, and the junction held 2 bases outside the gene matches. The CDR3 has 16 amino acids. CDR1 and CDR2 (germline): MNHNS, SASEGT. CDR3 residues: CASSERGQGANSPLHF. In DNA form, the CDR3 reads TGTGCCAGCAGTGAACGGGGACAGGGGGCTAATTCACCCCTCCACTTT.

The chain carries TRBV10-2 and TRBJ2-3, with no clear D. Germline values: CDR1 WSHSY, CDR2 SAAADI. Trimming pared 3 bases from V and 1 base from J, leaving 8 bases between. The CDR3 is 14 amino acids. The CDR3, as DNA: TGCGCCAGCAGTGAATCGATGGGCACAGATACGCAGTATTTT. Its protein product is CASSESMGTDTQYF.

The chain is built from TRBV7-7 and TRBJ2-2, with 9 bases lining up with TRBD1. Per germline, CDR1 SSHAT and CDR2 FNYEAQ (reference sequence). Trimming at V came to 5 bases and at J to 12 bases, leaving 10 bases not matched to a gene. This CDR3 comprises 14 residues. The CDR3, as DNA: TGTGCCAGCAGCATAGGACAGGGGACGGGGAAGCTGTTTTTT. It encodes CASSIGQGTGKLFF.

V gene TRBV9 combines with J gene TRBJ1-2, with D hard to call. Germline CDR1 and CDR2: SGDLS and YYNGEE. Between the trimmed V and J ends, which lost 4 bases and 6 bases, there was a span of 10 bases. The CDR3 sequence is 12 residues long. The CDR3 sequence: CASSPDGNGYTF. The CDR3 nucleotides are TGTGCCAGCAGCCCCGACGGCAATGGCTACACCTTC. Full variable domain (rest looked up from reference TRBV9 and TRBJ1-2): DSGVTQTPKHLITATGQRVTLRCSPRSGDLSVYWYQQSLDQGLQFLIQYYNGEERAKGNILERFSAQQFPDLHSELNLSSLELGDSALYFCASSPDGNGYTFGSGTRLTVV.

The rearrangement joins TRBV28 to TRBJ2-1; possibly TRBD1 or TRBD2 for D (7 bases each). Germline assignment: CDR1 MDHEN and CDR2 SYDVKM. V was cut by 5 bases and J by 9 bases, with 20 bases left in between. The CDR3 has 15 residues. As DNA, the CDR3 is TGTGCCAGCAGTGGCGGGGGTAAACAGGGGCGTGAGCAGTTCTTC. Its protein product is CASSGGGKQGREQFF.

In DNA, the CDR3 is TGTGCCAGCAGTGGACAGGGATTGGGAACTAATGAAAAACTGTTTTTT. Translating it yields CASSGQGLGTNEKLFF. The V call is TRBV2, the J call TRBJ1-4; 7 bases map to TRBD1. Germline CDR1 reads SNHLY; CDR2 reads FYNNEI. V lost 4 bases, J lost 1 base, and 6 bases stayed unmatched. This CDR3 is built from 16 residues.

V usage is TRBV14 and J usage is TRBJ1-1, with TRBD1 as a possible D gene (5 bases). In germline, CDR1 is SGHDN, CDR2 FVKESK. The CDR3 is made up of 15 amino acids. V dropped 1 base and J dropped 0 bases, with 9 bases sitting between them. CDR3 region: CASSQGGNLNTEAFF. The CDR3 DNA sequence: TGTGCCAGCAGCCAAGGGGGGAACCTGAACACTGAAGCTTTCTTT. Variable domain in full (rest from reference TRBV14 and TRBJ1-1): EAGVTQFPSHSVIEKGQTVTLRCDPISGHDNLYWYRRVMGKEIKFLLHFVKESKQDESGMPNNRFLAERTGGTYSTLKVQPAELEDSGVYFCASSQGGNLNTEAFFGQGTRLTVV.

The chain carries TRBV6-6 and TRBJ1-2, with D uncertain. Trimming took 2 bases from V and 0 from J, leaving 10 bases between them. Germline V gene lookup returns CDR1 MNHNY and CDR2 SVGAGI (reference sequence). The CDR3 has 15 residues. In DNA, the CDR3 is TGTGCCAGCAGTTACGGGGTTGGGACTAACTATGGCTACACCTTC. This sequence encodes CASSYGVGTNYGYTF.

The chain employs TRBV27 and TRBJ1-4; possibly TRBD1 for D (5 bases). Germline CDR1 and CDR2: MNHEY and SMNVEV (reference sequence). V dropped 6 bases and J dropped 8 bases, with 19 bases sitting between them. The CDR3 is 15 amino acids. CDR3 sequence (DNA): TGTGCCAGCAGCCGAATCGGGACCCTTGGGGAAAAACTGTTTTTT. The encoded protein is CASSRIGTLGEKLFF.

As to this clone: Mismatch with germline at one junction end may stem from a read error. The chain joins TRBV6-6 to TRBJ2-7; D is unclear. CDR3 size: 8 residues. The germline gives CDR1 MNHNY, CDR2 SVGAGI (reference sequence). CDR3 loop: CLPYEQYF. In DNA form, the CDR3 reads TGCCTTCCTTACGAGCAGTACTTC.

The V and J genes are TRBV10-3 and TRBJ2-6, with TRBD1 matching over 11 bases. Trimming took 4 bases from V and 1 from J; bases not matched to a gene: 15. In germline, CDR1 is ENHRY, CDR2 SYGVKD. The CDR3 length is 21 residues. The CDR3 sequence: CAISGTIQGQGARSGANVLTF. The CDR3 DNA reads TGTGCCATCAGTGGTACTATACAAGGACAGGGGGCGAGGTCTGGGGCCAACGTCCTGACTTTC.